This T cell receptor beta chain comes out of a study of blood T cell repertoires in COVID-19. As for the study in general: T cells, B-cell-depleted T cells, or PBMCs supplied cDNA or gDNA.

In the original analysis: Reference gene primer amplification gave nucleated cell count estimates. Libraries were prepared by immunoSEQ multiplex PCR; TCRdb keeps only in-frame clonotypes and omits some of them. V, J and clone size derive from that table, while D and trimming were established from the DNA sequence. The sample lists roughly 120,000 clones, 70% to 85% occurring once. Sequencing was performed on peripheral blood. This clonotype was sampled from a man between 65 and 85 years old with active or convalescent COVID-19.

DNA of the CDR3: TGTGCCAGCAGCTTGGACAGGGAAGTGTCTTATGGCTACACCTTC. Translated: CASSLDREVSYGYTF. The gene calls are TRBV5-4 and TRBJ1-2, with a possible D match to TRBD1 (6 bases). V was clipped by 0 bases and J by 5 bases, with 14 bases between them. The germline V gene encodes CDR1 SGHNT and CDR2 YYREEE (reference sequence). The CDR3 loop spans 15 amino acids.